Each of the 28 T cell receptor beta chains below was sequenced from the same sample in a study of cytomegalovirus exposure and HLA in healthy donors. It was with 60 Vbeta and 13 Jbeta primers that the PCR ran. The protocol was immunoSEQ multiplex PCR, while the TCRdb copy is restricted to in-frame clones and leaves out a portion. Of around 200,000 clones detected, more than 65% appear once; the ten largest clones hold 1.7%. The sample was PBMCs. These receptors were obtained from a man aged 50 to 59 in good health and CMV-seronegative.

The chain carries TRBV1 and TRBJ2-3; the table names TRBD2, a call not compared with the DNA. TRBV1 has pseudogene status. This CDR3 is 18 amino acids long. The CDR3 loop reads CTSSQVETSEATTDTQYF. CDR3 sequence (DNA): TGCACCAGCAGCCAAGTCGAGACTAGCGAAGCTACCACAGATACGCAGTATTTT.

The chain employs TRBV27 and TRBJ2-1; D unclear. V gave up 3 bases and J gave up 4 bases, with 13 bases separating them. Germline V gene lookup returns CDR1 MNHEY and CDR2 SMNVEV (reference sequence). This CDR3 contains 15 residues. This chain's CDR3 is CASSLYAASYNEQFF. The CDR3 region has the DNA TGTGCCAGCAGTTTGTACGCCGCGTCATACAATGAGCAGTTCTTC.

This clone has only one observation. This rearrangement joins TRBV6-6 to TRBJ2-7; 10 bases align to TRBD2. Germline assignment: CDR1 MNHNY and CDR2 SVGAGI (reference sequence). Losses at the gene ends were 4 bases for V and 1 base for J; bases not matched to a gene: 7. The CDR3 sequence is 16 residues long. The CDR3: CASSLSGTSASYEQYF. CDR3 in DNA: TGTGCCAGCAGTTTATCCGGGACTAGCGCTTCCTACGAGCAGTACTTC.

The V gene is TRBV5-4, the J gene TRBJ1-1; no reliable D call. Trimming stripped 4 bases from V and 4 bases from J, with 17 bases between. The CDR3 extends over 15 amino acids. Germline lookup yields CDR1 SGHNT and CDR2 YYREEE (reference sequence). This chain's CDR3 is CASSTFGFGSTEAFF. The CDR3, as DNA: TGTGCCAGCAGCACCTTTGGATTTGGGAGCACTGAAGCTTTCTTT.

CDR3 sequence (DNA): TGTGCCAGTAGTATGCAGGGAAATCAGCCCCAGCATTTT. Translated, it gives CASSMQGNQPQHF. The chain combines TRBV19 with TRBJ1-5; a weak D match, TRBD1 (5 bases). The CDR3 length is 13 residues. Per germline, CDR1 LNHDA and CDR2 SQIVND (reference sequence). V lost 3 bases to trimming and J lost 4 bases, with 7 bases between them.

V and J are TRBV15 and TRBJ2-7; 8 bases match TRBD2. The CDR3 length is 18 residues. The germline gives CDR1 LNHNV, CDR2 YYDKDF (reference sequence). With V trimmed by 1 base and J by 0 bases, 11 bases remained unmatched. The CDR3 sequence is CATSRGVGSGISSYEQYF. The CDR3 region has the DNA TGTGCCACCAGCAGAGGGGTTGGTAGCGGGATTAGCTCCTACGAGCAGTACTTC.

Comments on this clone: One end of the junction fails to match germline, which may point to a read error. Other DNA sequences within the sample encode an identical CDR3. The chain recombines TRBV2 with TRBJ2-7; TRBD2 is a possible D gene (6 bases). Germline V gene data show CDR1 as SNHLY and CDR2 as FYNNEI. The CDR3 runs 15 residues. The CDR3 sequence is CASSEALGRSYEQYF. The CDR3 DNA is TGTGCCAGCAGTGAAGCGCTTGGGAGGTCCTATGAGCAGTACTTC.

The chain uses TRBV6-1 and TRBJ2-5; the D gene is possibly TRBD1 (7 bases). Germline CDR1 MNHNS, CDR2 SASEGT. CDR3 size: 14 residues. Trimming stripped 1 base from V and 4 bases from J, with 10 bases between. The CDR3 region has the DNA TGTGCCAGCAGTGAAGTCCAGGGGGGAGAGACCCAGTACTTC. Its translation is CASSEVQGGETQYF.

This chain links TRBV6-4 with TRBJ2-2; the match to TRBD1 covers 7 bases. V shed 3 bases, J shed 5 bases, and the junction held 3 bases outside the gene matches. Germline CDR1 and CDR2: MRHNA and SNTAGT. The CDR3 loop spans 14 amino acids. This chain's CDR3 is CASSEDRTTGELFF. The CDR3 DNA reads TGTGCCAGCAGTGAGGACAGGACGACCGGGGAGCTGTTTTTT.

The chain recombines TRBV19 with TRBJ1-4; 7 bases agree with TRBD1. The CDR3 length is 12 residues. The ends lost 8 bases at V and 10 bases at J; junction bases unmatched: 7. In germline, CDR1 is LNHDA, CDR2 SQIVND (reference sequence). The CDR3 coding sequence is TGTGCCAGTTGTCGACAGGGCGGAAAACTGTTTTTT. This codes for CASCRQGGKLFF.

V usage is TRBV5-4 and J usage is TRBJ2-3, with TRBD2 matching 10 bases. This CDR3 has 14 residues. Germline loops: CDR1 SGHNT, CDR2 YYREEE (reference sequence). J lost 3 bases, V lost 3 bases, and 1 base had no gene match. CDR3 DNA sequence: TGTGCCAGCAGCTCGGGACTAGCGACAGATACGCAGTATTTT. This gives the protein CASSSGLATDTQYF. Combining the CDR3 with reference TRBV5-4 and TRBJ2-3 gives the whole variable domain ETGVTQSPTHLIKTRGQQVTLRCSSQSGHNTVSWYQQALGQGPQFIFQYYREEENGRGNFPPRFSGLQFPNYSSELNVNALELDDSALYLCASSSGLATDTQYFGPGTRLTVL.

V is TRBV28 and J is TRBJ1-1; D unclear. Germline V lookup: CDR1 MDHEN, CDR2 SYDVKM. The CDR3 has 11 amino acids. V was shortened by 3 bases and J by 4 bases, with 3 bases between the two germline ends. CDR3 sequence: CASSLSTEAFF. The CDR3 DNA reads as TGTGCCAGCAGTTTGAGCACTGAAGCTTTCTTT.

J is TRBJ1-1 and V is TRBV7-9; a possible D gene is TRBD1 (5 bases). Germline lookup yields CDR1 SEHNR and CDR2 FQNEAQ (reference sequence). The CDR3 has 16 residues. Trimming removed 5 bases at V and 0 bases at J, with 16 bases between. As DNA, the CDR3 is TGTGCCAGCAGCCCCAACACAGGTTACCTGAACACTGAAGCTTTCTTT. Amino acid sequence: CASSPNTGYLNTEAFF.

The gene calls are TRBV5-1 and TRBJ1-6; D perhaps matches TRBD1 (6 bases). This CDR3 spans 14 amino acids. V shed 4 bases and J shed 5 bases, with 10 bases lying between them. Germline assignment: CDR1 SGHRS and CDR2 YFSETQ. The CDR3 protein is CASSEQGDNSPLHF. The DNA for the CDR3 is TGCGCCAGCAGCGAACAGGGAGATAATTCACCCCTCCACTTT.

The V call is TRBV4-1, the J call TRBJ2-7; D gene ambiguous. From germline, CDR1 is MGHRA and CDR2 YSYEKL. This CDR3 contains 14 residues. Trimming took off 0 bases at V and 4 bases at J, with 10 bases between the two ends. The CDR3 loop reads CASSQEEGAYEQYF. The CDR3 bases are TGCGCCAGCAGCCAAGAGGAAGGAGCGTACGAGCAGTACTTC.

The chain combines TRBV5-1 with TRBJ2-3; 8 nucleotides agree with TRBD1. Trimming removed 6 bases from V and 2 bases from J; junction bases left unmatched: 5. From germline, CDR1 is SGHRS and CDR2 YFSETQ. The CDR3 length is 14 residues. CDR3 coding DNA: TGCGCCAGCAACGAACAGGGGGACACAGATACGCAGTATTTT. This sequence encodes CASNEQGDTDTQYF.

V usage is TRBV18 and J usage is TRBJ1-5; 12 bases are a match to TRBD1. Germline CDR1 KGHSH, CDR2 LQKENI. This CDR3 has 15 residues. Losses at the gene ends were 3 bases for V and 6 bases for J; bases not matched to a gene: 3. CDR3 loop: CASSPGTGGPQPQHF. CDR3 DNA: TGTGCCAGCTCACCTGGGACAGGGGGCCCTCAGCCCCAGCATTTT.

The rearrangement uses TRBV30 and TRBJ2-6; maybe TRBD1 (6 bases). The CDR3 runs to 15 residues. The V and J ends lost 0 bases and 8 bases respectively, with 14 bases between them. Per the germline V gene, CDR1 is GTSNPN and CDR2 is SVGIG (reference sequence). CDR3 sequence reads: CAWSVGQGITNVLTF. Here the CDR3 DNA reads TGTGCCTGGAGTGTTGGGCAGGGGATAACCAACGTCCTGACTTTC.

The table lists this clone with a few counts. CDR3 DNA sequence: TGTGCCAGCAGAACCCTGACAGGCTCCTACGAGCAGTACTTC. Translated: CASRTLTGSYEQYF. The rearrangement uses TRBV6-5 and TRBJ2-7, with D possibly being TRBD1 (6 bases). V shed 6 bases and J shed 0 bases, with 12 bases lying between them. CDR1 is MNHEY and CDR2 is SVGAGI in the germline V gene. CDR3 length: 14 amino acids.

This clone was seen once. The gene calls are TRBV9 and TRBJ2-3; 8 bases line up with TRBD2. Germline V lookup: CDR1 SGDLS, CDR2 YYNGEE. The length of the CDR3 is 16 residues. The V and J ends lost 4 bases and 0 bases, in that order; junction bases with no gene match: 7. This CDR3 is CASSPIAGSSTDTQYF. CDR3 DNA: TGTGCCAGCAGCCCAATAGCGGGGTCTAGCACAGATACGCAGTATTTT.

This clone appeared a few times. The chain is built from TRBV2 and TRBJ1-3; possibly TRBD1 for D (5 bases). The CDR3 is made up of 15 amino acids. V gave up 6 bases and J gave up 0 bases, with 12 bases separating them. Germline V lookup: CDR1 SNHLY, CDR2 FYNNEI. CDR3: CASSQVDSSGNTIYF. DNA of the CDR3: TGTGCCAGCAGCCAAGTAGACAGCTCTGGAAACACCATATATTTT.

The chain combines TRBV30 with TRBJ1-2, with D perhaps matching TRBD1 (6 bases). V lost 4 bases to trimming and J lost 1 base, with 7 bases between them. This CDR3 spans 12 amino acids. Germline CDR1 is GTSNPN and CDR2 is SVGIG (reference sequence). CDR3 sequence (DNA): TGTGCCTGGACAGGGGATAACTATGGCTACACCTTC. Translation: CAWTGDNYGYTF. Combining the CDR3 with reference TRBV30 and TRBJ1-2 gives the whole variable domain SQTIHQWPATLVQPVGSPLSLECTVEGTSNPNLYWYRQAAGRGLQLLFYSVGIGQISSEVPQNLSASRPQDRQFILSSKKLLLSDSGFYLCAWTGDNYGYTFGSGTRLTVV.

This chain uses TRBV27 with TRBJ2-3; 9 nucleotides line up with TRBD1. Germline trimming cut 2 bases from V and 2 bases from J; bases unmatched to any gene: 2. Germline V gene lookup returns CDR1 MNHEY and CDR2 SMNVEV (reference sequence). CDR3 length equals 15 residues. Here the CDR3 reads CASSLRDRDTDTQYF. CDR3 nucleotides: TGTGCCAGCAGTTTACGGGACAGGGACACAGATACGCAGTATTTT.

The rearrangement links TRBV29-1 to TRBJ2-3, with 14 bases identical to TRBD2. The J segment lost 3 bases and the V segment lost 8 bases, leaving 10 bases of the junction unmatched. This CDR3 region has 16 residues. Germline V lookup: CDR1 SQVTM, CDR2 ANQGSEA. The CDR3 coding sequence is TGCAGCCCGACGGGACTAGCGGGAGTGGGGACAGATACGCAGTATTTT. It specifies CSPTGLAGVGTDTQYF.

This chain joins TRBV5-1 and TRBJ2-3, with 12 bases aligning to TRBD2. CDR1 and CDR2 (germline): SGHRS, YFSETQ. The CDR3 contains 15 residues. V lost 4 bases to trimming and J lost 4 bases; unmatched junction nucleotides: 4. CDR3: CASSPGTSGPDTQYF. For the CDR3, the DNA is TGCGCCAGCAGCCCGGGGACTAGCGGGCCAGATACGCAGTATTTT.

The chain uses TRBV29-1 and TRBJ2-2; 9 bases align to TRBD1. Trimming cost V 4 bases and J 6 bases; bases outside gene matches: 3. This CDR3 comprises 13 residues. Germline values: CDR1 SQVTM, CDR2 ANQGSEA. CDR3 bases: TGCAGCGTTGGGACAGGGGTCTCCGGGGAGCTGTTTTTT. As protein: CSVGTGVSGELFF.

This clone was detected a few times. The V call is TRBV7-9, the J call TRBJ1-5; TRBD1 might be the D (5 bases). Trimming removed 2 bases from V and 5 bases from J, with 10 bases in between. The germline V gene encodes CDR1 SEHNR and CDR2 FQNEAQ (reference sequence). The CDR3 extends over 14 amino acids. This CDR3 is CASSLMKGDQPQHF. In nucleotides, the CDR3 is TGTGCCAGCAGCTTAATGAAAGGGGATCAGCCCCAGCATTTT.

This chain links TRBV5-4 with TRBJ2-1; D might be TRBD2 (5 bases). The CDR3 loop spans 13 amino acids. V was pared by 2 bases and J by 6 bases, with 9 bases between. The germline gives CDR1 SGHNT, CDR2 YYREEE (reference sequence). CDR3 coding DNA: TGTGCCAGCAGCTTAGTAAGCGGCAATGAGCAGTTCTTC. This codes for CASSLVSGNEQFF.